The sequence of this T cell receptor (beta chain) was determined in a study of radiotherapy plus CTLA-4 blockade in lung cancer. Only in-frame clones appear in the TCRdb table, and some are missing; sequencing was by immunoSEQ multiplex PCR. The table has 75,000 to 95,000 clones, 72% seen once. J gave up 3 bases and V 1 base, and 6 bases lay outside the gene matches. Germline values: CDR1 SGHRS, CDR2 YFSETQ. The CDR3 totals 15 residues. This chain joins TRBV5-1 and TRBJ2-7; 8 nucleotides line up with TRBD2. The material sequenced was peripheral blood, taken from a patient treated with radiotherapy plus ipilimumab. This TCR was sampled from a human donor with non-small cell lung cancer that progressed on radiotherapy plus ipilimumab. Written as DNA, the CDR3 is TGCGCCAGCAGCTTGACTAGCGGCGCCTACTACGAGCAGTACTTC. Residues: CASSLTSGAYYEQYF.